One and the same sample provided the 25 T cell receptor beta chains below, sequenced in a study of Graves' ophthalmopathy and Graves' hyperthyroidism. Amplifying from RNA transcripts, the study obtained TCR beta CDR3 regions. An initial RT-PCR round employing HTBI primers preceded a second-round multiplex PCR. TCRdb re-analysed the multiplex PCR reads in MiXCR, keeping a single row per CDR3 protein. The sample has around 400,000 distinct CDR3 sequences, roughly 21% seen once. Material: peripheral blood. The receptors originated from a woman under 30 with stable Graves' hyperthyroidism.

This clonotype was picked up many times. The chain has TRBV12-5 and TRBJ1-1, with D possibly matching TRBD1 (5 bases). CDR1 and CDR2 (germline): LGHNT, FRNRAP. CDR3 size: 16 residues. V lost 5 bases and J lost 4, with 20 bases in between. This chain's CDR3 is CASGAAAGTSVTEAFF. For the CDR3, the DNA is TGTGCTAGTGGTGCCGCGGCAGGGACCTCGGTCACTGAAGCTTTCTTT.

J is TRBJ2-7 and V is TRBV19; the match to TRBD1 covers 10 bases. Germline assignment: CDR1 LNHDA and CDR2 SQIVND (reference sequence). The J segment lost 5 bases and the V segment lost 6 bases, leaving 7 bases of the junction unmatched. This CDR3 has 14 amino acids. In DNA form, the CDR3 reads TGTGCCAGTAGCCCCGGGACAGGGGCGAACGAGCAGTACTTC. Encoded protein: CASSPGTGANEQYF.

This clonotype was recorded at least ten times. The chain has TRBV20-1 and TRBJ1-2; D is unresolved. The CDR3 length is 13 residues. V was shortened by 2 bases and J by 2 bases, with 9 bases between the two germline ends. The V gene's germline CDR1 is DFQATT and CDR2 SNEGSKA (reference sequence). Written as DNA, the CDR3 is TGCAGTGCTAGAATGCCAGCGAACTATGGCTACACCTTC. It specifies CSARMPANYGYTF.

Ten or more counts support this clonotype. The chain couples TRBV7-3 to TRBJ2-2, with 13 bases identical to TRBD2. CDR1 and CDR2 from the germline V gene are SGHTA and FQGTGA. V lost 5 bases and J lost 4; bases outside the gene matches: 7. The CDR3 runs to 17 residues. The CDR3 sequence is CASSPGGLAGTTGELFF. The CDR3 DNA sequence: TGTGCCAGCAGCCCAGGGGGACTAGCGGGAACCACCGGGGAGCTGTTTTTT.

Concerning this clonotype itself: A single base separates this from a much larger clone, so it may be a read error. The CDR3 loop is CASSFPGQKTVELFF. DNA for the CDR3: TGTGCCAGCAGCTTCCCGGGACAAAAGACCGTGGAGCTGTTTTTT. This rearrangement joins TRBV11-1 to TRBJ2-2, with D possibly being TRBD1 (6 bases). This CDR3 comprises 15 residues. Germline assignment: CDR1 SGHAT and CDR2 FQDESV (reference sequence).

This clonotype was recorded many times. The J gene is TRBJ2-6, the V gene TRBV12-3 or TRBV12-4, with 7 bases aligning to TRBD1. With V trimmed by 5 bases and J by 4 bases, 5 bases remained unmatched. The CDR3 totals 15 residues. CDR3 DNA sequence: TGTGCCAGCAGTCAGACAGGGCCCGGGGCCAACGTCCTGACTTTC. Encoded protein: CASSQTGPGANVLTF.

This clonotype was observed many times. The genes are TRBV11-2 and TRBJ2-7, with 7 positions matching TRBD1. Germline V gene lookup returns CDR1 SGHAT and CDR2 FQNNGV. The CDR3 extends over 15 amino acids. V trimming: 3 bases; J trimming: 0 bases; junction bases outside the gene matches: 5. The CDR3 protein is CASSLMTGSSYEQYF. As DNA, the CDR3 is TGTGCCAGCAGCTTGATGACAGGGAGCTCCTACGAGCAGTACTTC. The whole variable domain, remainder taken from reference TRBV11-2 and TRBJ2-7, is EAGVAQSPRYKIIEKRQSVAFWCNPISGHATLYWYQQILGQGPKLLIQFQNNGVVDDSQLPKDRFSAERLKGVDSTLKIQPAKLEDSAVYLCASSLMTGSSYEQYFGPGTRLTVT.

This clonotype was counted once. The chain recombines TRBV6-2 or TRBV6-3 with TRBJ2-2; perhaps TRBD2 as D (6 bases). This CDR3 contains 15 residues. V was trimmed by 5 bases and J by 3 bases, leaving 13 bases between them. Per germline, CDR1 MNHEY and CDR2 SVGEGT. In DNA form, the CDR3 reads TGTGCCAGCAGTCCAACGGGAGAGGACACCGGGGAGCTGTTTTTT. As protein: CASSPTGEDTGELFF.

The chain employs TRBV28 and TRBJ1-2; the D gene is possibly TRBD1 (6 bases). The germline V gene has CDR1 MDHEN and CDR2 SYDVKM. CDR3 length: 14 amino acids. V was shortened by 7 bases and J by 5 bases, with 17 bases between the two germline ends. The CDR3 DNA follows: TGTGCCAGCACCGCAGTCGGGGGCCCATATGGCTACACCTTC. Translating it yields CASTAVGGPYGYTF.

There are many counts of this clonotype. CDR3 in DNA: TGCAGTGCTAGGGTGGACAGCCTCTCCTACGAGCAGTACTTC. Translated, it gives CSARVDSLSYEQYF. This chain connects TRBV20-1 to TRBJ2-7; TRBD1 is a possible D gene (6 bases). Trimming pared 3 bases from V and 0 bases from J, leaving 12 bases between. In germline, CDR1 is DFQATT, CDR2 SNEGSKA (reference sequence). The CDR3 sequence is 14 residues long.

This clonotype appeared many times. DNA for the CDR3: TGTGCCAGCAGCTTTTTTGGGTTGGGCTACACCTTC. Translation gives CASSFFGLGYTF. V is TRBV5-6 and J is TRBJ1-2; no firm D call. Germline-derived CDR1 and CDR2 are SGHDT and YYEEEE. V was trimmed by 2 bases and J by 8 bases, leaving 10 bases between them. The CDR3 sequence is 12 residues long.

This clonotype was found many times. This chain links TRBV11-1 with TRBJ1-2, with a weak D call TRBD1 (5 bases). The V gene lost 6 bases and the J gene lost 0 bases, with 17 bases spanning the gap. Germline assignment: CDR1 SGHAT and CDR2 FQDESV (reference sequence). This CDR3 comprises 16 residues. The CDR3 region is CASRIEGRTSNYGYTF. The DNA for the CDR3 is TGTGCCAGCAGGATAGAGGGGCGGACTTCTAACTATGGCTACACCTTC.

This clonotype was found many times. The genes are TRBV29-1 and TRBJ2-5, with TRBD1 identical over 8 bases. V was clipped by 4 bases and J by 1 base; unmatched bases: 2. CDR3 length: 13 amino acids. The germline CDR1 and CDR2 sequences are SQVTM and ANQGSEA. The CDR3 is CSVATGGQETQYF. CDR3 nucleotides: TGCAGCGTTGCCACAGGGGGCCAAGAGACCCAGTACTTC. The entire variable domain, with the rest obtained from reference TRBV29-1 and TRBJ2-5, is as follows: SAVISQKPSRDICQRGTSLTIQCQVDSQVTMMFWYRQQPGQSLTLIATANQGSEATYESGFVIDKFPISRPNLTFSTLTVSNMSPEDSSIYLCSVATGGQETQYFGPGTRLLVL.

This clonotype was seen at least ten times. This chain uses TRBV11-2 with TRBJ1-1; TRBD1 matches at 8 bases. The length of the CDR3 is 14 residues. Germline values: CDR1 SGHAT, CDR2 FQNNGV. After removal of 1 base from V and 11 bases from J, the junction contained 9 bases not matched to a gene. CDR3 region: CASSLARTGFRAFF. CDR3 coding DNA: TGTGCCAGCAGCTTAGCCCGGACAGGGTTCCGGGCTTTCTTT.

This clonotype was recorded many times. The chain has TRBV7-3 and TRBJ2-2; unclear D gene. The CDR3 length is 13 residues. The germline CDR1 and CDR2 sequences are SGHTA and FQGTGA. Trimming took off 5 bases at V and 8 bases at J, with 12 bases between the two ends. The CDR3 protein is CASSLFEAGELFF. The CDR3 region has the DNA TGTGCCAGCAGCCTTTTCGAGGCGGGGGAGCTGTTTTTT.

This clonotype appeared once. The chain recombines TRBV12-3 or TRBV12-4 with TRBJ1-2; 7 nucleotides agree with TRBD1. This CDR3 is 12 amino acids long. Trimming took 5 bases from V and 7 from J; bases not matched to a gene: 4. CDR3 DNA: TGTGCCAGCAGTGAGGGGGCGTCTGGCTACACCTTC. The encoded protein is CASSEGASGYTF.

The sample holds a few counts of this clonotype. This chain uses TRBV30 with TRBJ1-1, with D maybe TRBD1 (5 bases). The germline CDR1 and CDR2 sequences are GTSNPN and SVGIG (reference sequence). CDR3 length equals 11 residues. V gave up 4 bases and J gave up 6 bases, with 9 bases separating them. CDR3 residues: CAWNWGPEAFF. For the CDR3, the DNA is TGTGCCTGGAATTGGGGCCCTGAAGCTTTCTTT.

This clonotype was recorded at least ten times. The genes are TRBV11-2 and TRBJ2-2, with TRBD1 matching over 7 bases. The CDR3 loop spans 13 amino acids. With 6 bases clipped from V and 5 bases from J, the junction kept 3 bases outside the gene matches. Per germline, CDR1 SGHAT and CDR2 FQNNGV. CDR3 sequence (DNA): TGTGCCAGCAGTTCCAGGGGGACCGGGGAGCTGTTTTTT. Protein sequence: CASSSRGTGELFF.

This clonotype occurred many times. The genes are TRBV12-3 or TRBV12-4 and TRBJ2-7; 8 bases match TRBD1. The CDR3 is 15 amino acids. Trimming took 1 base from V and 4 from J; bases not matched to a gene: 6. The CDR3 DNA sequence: TGTGCCAGCAGTTTAGGACAGGGGACAGGTTACGAGCAGTACTTC. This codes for CASSLGQGTGYEQYF.

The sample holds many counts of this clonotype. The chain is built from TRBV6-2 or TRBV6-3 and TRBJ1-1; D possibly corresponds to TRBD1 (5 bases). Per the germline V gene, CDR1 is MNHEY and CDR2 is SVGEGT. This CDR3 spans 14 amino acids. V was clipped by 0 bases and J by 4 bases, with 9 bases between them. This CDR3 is CASSYSTGVTEAFF. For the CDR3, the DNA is TGTGCCAGCAGTTACTCGACGGGGGTCACTGAAGCTTTCTTT.

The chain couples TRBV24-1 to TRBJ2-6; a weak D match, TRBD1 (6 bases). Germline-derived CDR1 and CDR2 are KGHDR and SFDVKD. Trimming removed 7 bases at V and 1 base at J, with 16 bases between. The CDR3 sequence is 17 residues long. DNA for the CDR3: TGTGCCACCAGCGAGAGGGGGACAATTTCTGGGGCCAACGTCCTGACTTTC. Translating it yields CATSERGTISGANVLTF.

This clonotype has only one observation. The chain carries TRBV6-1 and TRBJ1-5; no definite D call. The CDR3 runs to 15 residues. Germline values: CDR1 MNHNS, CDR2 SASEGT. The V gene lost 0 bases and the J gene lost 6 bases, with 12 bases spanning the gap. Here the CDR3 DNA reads TGTGCCAGCAGTGAAGCTTCGGTTTTCGCTCAGCCCCAGCATTTT. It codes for CASSEASVFAQPQHF.

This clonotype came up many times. The CDR3 DNA reads TGCAGTGCTAGAGATCGACTATCCTACGAGCAGTACTTC. This translates into CSARDRLSYEQYF. This rearrangement joins TRBV20-1 to TRBJ2-7; D possibly corresponds to TRBD2 (5 bases). V lost 0 bases, J lost 1 base, and 7 bases lay in between. CDR1 DFQATT and CDR2 SNEGSKA come from the germline V gene (reference sequence). The CDR3 length is 13 residues.

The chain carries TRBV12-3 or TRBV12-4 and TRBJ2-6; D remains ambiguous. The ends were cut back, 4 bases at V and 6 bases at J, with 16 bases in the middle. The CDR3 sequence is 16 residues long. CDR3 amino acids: CASSSPTAGQANVLTF. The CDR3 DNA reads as TGTGCCAGCAGTTCACCGACCGCTGGGCAGGCCAACGTCCTGACTTTC.

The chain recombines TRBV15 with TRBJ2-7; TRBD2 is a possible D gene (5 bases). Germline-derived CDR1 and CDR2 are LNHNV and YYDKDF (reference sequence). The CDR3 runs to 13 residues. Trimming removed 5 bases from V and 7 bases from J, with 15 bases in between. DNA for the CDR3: TGTGCCACCAGCCTCATAGCCGGGGAGGAGCAGTACTTC. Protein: CATSLIAGEEQYF.